The 29 T cell receptor beta chains listed next were all sequenced from one sample in a study of T cells in tumors after PD-1 blockade. Repertoires were generated with immunoSEQ multiplex PCR, while TCRdb's copy carries only in-frame clones and drops some. The sample carries fewer than 50,000 clones, 81% recorded once. This material consisted of PBMCs, taken before anti-PD-1 treatment. The receptor set was obtained from a human donor with basal cell carcinoma.

This chain uses TRBV19 with TRBJ1-4, with 7 bases aligning to TRBD1. The CDR3 is 16 amino acids. CDR1 and CDR2 (germline): LNHDA, SQIVND (reference sequence). V lost 6 bases to trimming and J lost 0 bases; unmatched junction nucleotides: 7. CDR3 DNA: TGTGCCAGTAGCCGGGAGGGGGCAACAACTAATGAAAAACTGTTTTTT. It is translated as CASSREGATTNEKLFF. Looking up the rest from reference TRBV19 and TRBJ1-4 gives the full variable domain: DGGITQSPKYLFRKEGQNVTLSCEQNLNHDAMYWYRQDPGQGLRLIYYSQIVNDFQKGDIAEGYSVSREKKESFPLTVTSAQKNPTAFYLCASSREGATTNEKLFFGSGTQLSVL.

The chain links TRBV14 to TRBJ2-1; D might be TRBD1 (5 bases). Deletions cut 2 bases from V and 1 base from J, with 9 bases between. Germline CDR1 and CDR2: SGHDN and FVKESK. The CDR3 runs to 15 residues. CDR3 sequence reads: CASSQIRASYNEQFF. In nucleotides, the CDR3 is TGTGCCAGCAGCCAAATCAGGGCGTCCTACAATGAGCAGTTCTTC.

The chain recombines TRBV24-1 with TRBJ2-1, with D tentatively TRBD1 (6 bases). There are 13 residues in the CDR3. Germline V gene sequence: CDR1 KGHDR, CDR2 SFDVKD. V was pared by 0 bases and J by 8 bases, with 7 bases between. CDR3 in DNA: TGTGCCACCAGTGATTTGGGGGGCCATGAGCAGTTCTTC. It yields the protein CATSDLGGHEQFF.

As to this clone: Other DNA sequences in this sample translate to the same CDR3. The gene calls are TRBV3-1 (or the pseudogene TRBV3-2) and TRBJ2-5; tentative D call: TRBD1 (6 bases). The CDR3 runs to 15 residues. The germline V gene encodes CDR1 LGHDT and CDR2 YNNKEL (reference sequence). Trimming took off 0 bases at V and 1 base at J, with 9 bases between the two ends. CDR3 region: CASSQDLQGQETQYF. In nucleotides, the CDR3 is TGTGCCAGCAGCCAAGACTTACAGGGCCAAGAGACCCAGTACTTC.

V usage is TRBV11-3 and J usage is TRBJ2-1; TRBD2 aligns across 7 bases. The germline V gene has CDR1 SGHNT and CDR2 YENEEA. The CDR3 length is 14 residues. Germline trimming cut 1 base from V and 4 bases from J; bases unmatched to any gene: 1. CDR3 sequence: CASSLAGGYNEQFF. As DNA, the CDR3 is TGTGCCAGCAGCTTAGCGGGGGGTTACAATGAGCAGTTCTTC. The entire variable domain, with the rest obtained from reference TRBV11-3 and TRBJ2-1, is as follows: EAGVVQSPRYKIIEKKQPVAFWCNPISGHNTLYWYLQNLGQGPELLIRYENEEAVDDSQLPKDRFSAERLKGVDSTLKIQPAELGDSAVYLCASSLAGGYNEQFFGPGTRLTVL.

This clone was found once. The gene calls are TRBV30 and TRBJ1-1; a possible D gene is TRBD1 (5 bases). CDR1 and CDR2 from the germline V gene are GTSNPN and SVGIG (reference sequence). Trimming pared 0 bases from V and 3 bases from J, leaving 14 bases between. The CDR3 sequence is 15 residues long. The CDR3: CAWSVWGSRDTEAFF. CDR3 nucleotides: TGTGCCTGGAGTGTATGGGGGTCAAGGGACACTGAAGCTTTCTTT.

V gene TRBV7-6 combines with J gene TRBJ2-7; 10 bases match TRBD1. The length of the CDR3 is 14 residues. V gave up 3 bases and J gave up 6 bases; unmatched junction bases: 5. Germline CDR1 SGHVS, CDR2 FNYEAQ. This CDR3 reads CASSLGQGSSEQYF. The CDR3 region has the DNA TGTGCCAGCAGCTTGGGACAGGGGAGTTCCGAGCAGTACTTC.

The V call is TRBV4-1, the J call TRBJ1-4; tentative D call: TRBD1 (5 bases). CDR3 size: 14 residues. The V gene's germline CDR1 is MGHRA and CDR2 YSYEKL. V shed 6 bases and J shed 3 bases, with 11 bases lying between them. CDR3 coding DNA: TGCGCCAGCAGTGGGGGGGTGGCTAATGAAAAACTGTTTTTT. Encoded protein: CASSGGVANEKLFF.

This clone is medium-sized. The CDR3, as DNA: TGTGCCACCTCGGTTGGACAGGTGAACACCGGGGAGCTGTTTTTT. As protein: CATSVGQVNTGELFF. This chain joins TRBV2 and TRBJ2-2; 7 bases are a match to TRBD1. Germline V gene data show CDR1 as SNHLY and CDR2 as FYNNEI. Trimming cost V 10 bases and J 1 base; bases outside gene matches: 9. The CDR3 spans 15 residues.

The CDR3 loop is CASSLGGGGMSNQPQHF. Here the CDR3 DNA reads TGTGCCAGCAGCTTGGGGGGGGGCGGTATGAGCAATCAGCCCCAGCATTTT. The V call is TRBV5-4, the J call TRBJ1-5, with TRBD1 as a possible D gene (6 bases). CDR1 SGHNT and CDR2 YYREEE come from the germline V gene (reference sequence). Deletions cut 0 bases from V and 1 base from J, with 14 bases between. The CDR3 consists of 17 residues.

The rearrangement uses TRBV7-6 and TRBJ2-7, with D possibly TRBD2 on 5 matching bases. Trimming pared 4 bases from V and 3 bases from J, leaving 10 bases between. Germline V gives CDR1 SGHVS, CDR2 FNYEAQ. The CDR3 covers 13 residues. CDR3 DNA: TGTGCCAGCAGCTCACAAGAGGGCTACGAGCAGTACTTC. Translation: CASSSQEGYEQYF. The variable domain in full, completed from reference TRBV7-6 and TRBJ2-7, reads GAGVSQSPRYKVTKRGQDVALRCDPISGHVSLYWYRQALGQGPEFLTYFNYEAQQDKSGLPNDRFSAERPEGSISTLTIQRTEQRDSAMYRCASSSQEGYEQYFGPGTRLTVT.

The chain joins TRBV5-1 to TRBJ2-2; TRBD1 aligns across 7 bases. V shed 0 bases, J shed 2 bases, and the junction held 4 bases outside the gene matches. Germline V gene lookup returns CDR1 SGHRS and CDR2 YFSETQ. CDR3 length: 16 residues. This chain's CDR3 is CASSLAGQLNTGELFF. The CDR3 DNA is TGCGCCAGCAGCTTGGCGGGACAGCTTAACACCGGGGAGCTGTTTTTT.

CDR3 sequence reads: CASRSSRVGFAEAFF. DNA for the CDR3: TGTGCCAGCAGATCATCCAGGGTAGGGTTCGCTGAAGCTTTCTTT. The chain uses TRBV7-9 and TRBJ1-1; D is perhaps TRBD1 (5 bases). The germline gives CDR1 SEHNR, CDR2 FQNEAQ (reference sequence). V shed 6 bases and J shed 6 bases, with 20 bases lying between them. The CDR3 runs 15 residues.

The genes are TRBV7-2 and TRBJ1-6; 10 bases are shared with TRBD1. Germline V lookup: CDR1 SGHTA, CDR2 FQGNSA. With 6 bases clipped from V and 7 bases from J, the junction kept 6 bases outside the gene matches. The CDR3 loop spans 15 amino acids. Here the CDR3 reads CASRSRTGGNSPLHF. The CDR3 DNA follows: TGTGCCAGCAGATCAAGGACAGGGGGGAATTCACCCCTCCACTTT.

CDR3 residues: CASSFGGQPQHF. The CDR3 DNA reads TGTGCCAGCAGCTTTGGAGGTCAGCCCCAGCATTTT. This chain uses TRBV7-8 with TRBJ1-5; D not resolved. This CDR3 comprises 12 residues. Between the trimmed V and J ends, which lost 3 bases and 6 bases, there was a span of 6 bases. The germline CDR1 and CDR2 sequences are SGHVS and FQNEAQ.

This clone was seen a few times. This chain uses TRBV6-1 with TRBJ1-1; D might be TRBD1 (5 bases). The CDR3 sequence is 14 residues long. V lost 1 base and J lost 5, with 11 bases in between. Germline loops: CDR1 MNHNS, CDR2 SASEGT. The CDR3 DNA reads as TGTGCCAGCAGTGAAGGGGGCTCAGTTACTGAAGCTTTCTTT. It is translated as CASSEGGSVTEAFF.

The chain links TRBV19 to TRBJ2-7, with 7 positions matching TRBD1. The germline CDR1 and CDR2 sequences are LNHDA and SQIVND (reference sequence). The CDR3 has 15 amino acids. Unmatched junction bases numbered 13, after V lost 5 bases and J lost 6 bases. The CDR3 loop is CASSPRTGRRLEQYF. DNA of the CDR3: TGTGCCAGTAGTCCCCGGACAGGCCGCCGGCTCGAGCAGTACTTC.

A note on this clone: A read error may produce the germline difference seen at one junction end. This sample includes further DNA sequences coding for the same CDR3. This chain uses TRBV6-2 or TRBV6-3 with TRBJ2-6; D not certain. CDR3 length equals 15 residues. CDR1 is MNHEY, CDR2 SVGEGT, per germline. The CDR3 region is CASSYELSGANVLTF. CDR3 sequence (DNA): TGTGCCAGTAGTTACGAACTCTCTGGGGCCAACGTCCTGACTTTC.

This clone has a handful of counts. The chain recombines TRBV18 with TRBJ1-2; the D gene is possibly TRBD1 (5 bases). V shed 3 bases and J shed 8 bases, with 16 bases lying between them. Germline CDR1 is KGHSH and CDR2 is LQKENI. The CDR3 has 14 amino acids. The CDR3 DNA reads TGTGCCAGCTCACCGACGACAGACGCTATGGGCTACACCTTC. Its translation is CASSPTTDAMGYTF.

The chain joins TRBV27 to TRBJ1-2; D gene uncertain. The CDR3 sequence is 13 residues long. Germline V lookup: CDR1 MNHEY, CDR2 SMNVEV (reference sequence). Trimming took off 4 bases at V and 4 bases at J, with 10 bases between the two ends. CDR3: CASSSTPRYGYTF. The CDR3 region has the DNA TGTGCCAGCAGTTCAACTCCCCGCTATGGCTACACCTTC.

The rearrangement links TRBV5-1 to TRBJ2-7; D assignment may be TRBD1 or TRBD2 (6 bases each). The CDR3 runs 13 residues. V dropped 4 bases and J dropped 5 bases, with 13 bases sitting between them. Germline values: CDR1 SGHRS, CDR2 YFSETQ. CDR3 DNA: TGCGCCAGCAGCCCGGGGGCTCTCGACGAGCAGTACTTC. Translating gives CASSPGALDEQYF.

The chain has TRBV7-9 and TRBJ1-1, with 10 bases fitting TRBD1. Germline V CDR1 and CDR2: SEHNR, FQNEAQ (reference sequence). V gave up 6 bases and J gave up 5 bases; unmatched junction bases: 9. This CDR3 comprises 15 residues. The DNA of the CDR3 is TGTGCCAGCAGGCACCAGGGACAGGGGAGAACTGAAGCTTTCTTT. Its translation: CASRHQGQGRTEAFF.

The chain uses TRBV19 and TRBJ1-1, with TRBD1 as a possible D gene (6 bases). The germline V and J ends were trimmed by 6 bases and 1 base, with 9 bases remaining between them. The CDR3 sequence is 13 residues long. CDR1 is LNHDA and CDR2 is SQIVND in the germline V gene (reference sequence). DNA of the CDR3: TGTGCCAGTAGGCAACAGGGGAACACTGAAGCTTTCTTT. It codes for CASRQQGNTEAFF.

The chain has TRBV7-9 and TRBJ1-2; D is undetermined. V gave up 2 bases and J gave up 4 bases, with 8 bases separating them. The CDR3 sequence is 13 residues long. CDR1 and CDR2 (germline): SEHNR, FQNEAQ (reference sequence). The CDR3 DNA reads as TGTGCCAGCAGCTTAATGAGCCTCTATGGCTACACCTTC. Translation gives CASSLMSLYGYTF.

The genes are TRBV6-5 and TRBJ2-3; tentative D call: TRBD1 (6 bases). Deletions cut 5 bases from V and 3 bases from J, with 15 bases between. This CDR3 comprises 15 residues. In germline, CDR1 is MNHEY, CDR2 SVGAGI. This chain's CDR3 is CASSQQGSRTDTQYF. The CDR3 DNA reads TGTGCCAGCAGTCAACAGGGTAGTAGGACAGATACGCAGTATTTT.

This clone was seen a handful of times. J is TRBJ1-1 and V is TRBV28, with 7 bases fitting TRBD1. CDR3 length: 15 amino acids. The junction had 8 bases not matched to a gene; V was cut back by 3 bases and J by 4 bases. Germline loops: CDR1 MDHEN, CDR2 SYDVKM. The CDR3 nucleotides are TGTGCCAGCAGTTTTAGGAGACAGGGAGTCACTGAAGCTTTCTTT. It translates to CASSFRRQGVTEAFF. Based on the CDR3 plus reference TRBV28 and TRBJ1-1, the full variable domain is DVKVTQSSRYLVKRTGEKVFLECVQDMDHENMFWYRQDPGLGLRLIYFSYDVKMKEKGDIPEGYSVSREKKERFSLILESASTNQTSMYLCASSFRRQGVTEAFFGQGTRLTVV.

The chain employs TRBV3-1 (or the pseudogene TRBV3-2) and TRBJ2-1; perhaps TRBD2 as D (5 bases). V was pared by 4 bases and J by 2 bases, with 12 bases between. The CDR3 is 15 residues long. The germline CDR1 and CDR2 sequences are LGHDT and YNNKEL (reference sequence). DNA of the CDR3: TGTGCCAGCAGCCCCGGCGGGTTAGCCTACAATGAGCAGTTCTTC. Protein: CASSPGGLAYNEQFF.

This rearrangement joins TRBV25-1 to TRBJ2-6; D is unresolved. There are 15 residues in the CDR3. V was clipped by 3 bases and J by 1 base, with 7 bases between them. The germline V gene encodes CDR1 MGHDK and CDR2 SYGVNS. CDR3 DNA: TGTGCCAGCAGTGAGTGGCAATCTGGGGCCAACGTCCTGACTTTC. It translates to CASSEWQSGANVLTF.

A remark on this clone: Other nucleotide sequences from this sample produce the same CDR3. J is TRBJ1-2 and V is TRBV6-5; 11 nucleotides agree with TRBD1. Trimming took 2 bases from V and 5 from J; bases not matched to a gene: 7. This CDR3 has 16 amino acids. Germline values: CDR1 MNHEY, CDR2 SVGAGI. CDR3 nucleotides: TGTGCCAGCAGTTACCTTAGGACAGGGGGCGGGTATGGCTACACCTTC. Translation gives CASSYLRTGGGYGYTF.